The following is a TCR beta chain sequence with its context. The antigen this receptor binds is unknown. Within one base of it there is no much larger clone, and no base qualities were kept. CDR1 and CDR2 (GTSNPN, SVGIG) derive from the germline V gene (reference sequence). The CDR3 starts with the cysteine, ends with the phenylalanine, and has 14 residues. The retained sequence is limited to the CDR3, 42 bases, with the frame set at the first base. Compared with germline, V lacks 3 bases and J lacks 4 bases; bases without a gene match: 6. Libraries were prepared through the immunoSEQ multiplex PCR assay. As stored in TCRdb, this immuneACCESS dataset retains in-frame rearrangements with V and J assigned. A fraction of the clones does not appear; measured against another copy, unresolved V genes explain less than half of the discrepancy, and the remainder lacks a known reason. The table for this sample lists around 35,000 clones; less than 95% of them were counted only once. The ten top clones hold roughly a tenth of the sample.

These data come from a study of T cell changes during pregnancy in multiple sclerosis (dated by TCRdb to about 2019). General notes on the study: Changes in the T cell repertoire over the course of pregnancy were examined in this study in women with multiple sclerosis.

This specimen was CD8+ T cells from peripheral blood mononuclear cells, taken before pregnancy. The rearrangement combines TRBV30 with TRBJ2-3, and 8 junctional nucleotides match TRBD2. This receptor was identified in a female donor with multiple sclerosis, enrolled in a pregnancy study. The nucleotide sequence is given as TGTGCCTGGAGGGCGGGGGGAGCGGCAGATACGCAGTATTTT. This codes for CAWRAGGAADTQYF.